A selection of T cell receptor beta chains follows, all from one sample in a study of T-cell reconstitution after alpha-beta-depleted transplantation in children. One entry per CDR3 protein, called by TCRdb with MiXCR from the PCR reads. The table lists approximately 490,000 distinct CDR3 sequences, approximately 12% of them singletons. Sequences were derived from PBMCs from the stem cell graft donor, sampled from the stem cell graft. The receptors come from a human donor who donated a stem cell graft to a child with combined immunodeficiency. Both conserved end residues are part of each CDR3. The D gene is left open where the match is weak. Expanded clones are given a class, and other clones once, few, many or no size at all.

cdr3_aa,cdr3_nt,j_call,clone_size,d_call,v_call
CSARGIGEEMGYEQYF,TGCAGTGCTAGAGGAATTGGGGAAGAAATGGGCTACGAGCAGTACTTC,TRBJ2-7,NA,NA,TRBV20-1
CAWGRDPNQPQHF,TGTGCCTGGGGAAGGGACCCTAATCAGCCCCAGCATTTT,TRBJ1-5,NA,NA,TRBV30
CASSLERGAGTGELFF,TGCGCCAGCAGCTTGGAGAGGGGGGCCGGTACCGGGGAGCTGTTTTTT,TRBJ2-2,NA,NA,TRBV5-1
CASSVGLASSEQYF,TGTGCCAGCAGCGTAGGGCTAGCGTCTAGCGAGCAGTACTTC,TRBJ2-7,NA,NA,TRBV9
CASSQKRGTYEQYF,TGTGCCAGCAGCCAAAAGAGGGGGACCTACGAGCAGTACTTC,TRBJ2-7,many,NA,TRBV3-1
CATRQGEDQPQHF,TGTGCCACCCGACAGGGGGAAGATCAGCCCCAGCATTTT,TRBJ1-5,few,TRBD1,TRBV10-3
CASTTGPDYNEQFF,TGTGCCTCGACCACAGGTCCCGACTACAATGAGCAGTTCTTC,TRBJ2-1,many,NA,TRBV30
CASSVVTDTQYF,TGTGCCAGCAGCGTGGTGACAGATACGCAGTATTTT,TRBJ2-3,many,NA,TRBV5-6
CASSTGTSGRYEQYF,TGTGCCAGCAGTACCGGGACTAGCGGGAGATACGAGCAGTACTTC,TRBJ2-7,NA,TRBD2,TRBV6-2/TRBV6-3
CASSFWASGPRKYQETQYF,TGTGCCAGCAGTTTTTGGGCTAGCGGGCCCAGAAAGTACCAAGAGACCCAGTACTTC,TRBJ2-5,few,TRBD2,TRBV12-3/TRBV12-4
CASSRTLPGQGNSPLHF,TGTGCCAGCAGCCGTACACTCCCGGGACAGGGAAATTCACCCCTCCACTTT,TRBJ1-6,few,TRBD1,TRBV7-8
CSVTPLNTEAFF,TGCAGCGTTACACCCTTGAACACTGAAGCTTTCTTT,TRBJ1-1,few,NA,TRBV29-1
CASSSWTGSNTEAFF,TGTGCCAGCAGCTCTTGGACAGGTTCGAACACTGAAGCTTTCTTT,TRBJ1-1,few,TRBD1,TRBV5-4
CASSLSGTLYEQYF,TGTGCCAGCAGCTTGAGCGGGACCCTCTACGAGCAGTACTTC,TRBJ2-7,NA,TRBD2,TRBV7-2
CASSSTGQSEAFF,TGTGCCAGCAGTTCTACTGGACAGAGTGAAGCTTTCTTT,TRBJ1-1,few,NA,TRBV12-3/TRBV12-4
CASSRFLAGGPWTQYF,TGTGCCAGCAGTAGATTCTTAGCGGGGGGGCCGTGGACGCAGTATTTT,TRBJ2-3,NA,TRBD2,TRBV6-1
CASSLGTAGDTQYF,TGTGCCAGCAGCTTAGGGACAGCGGGAGATACGCAGTATTTT,TRBJ2-3,NA,NA,TRBV11-2
CASRSNAPGYTF,TGTGCCAGCCGGTCTAATGCCCCGGGCTACACCTTC,TRBJ1-2,few,NA,TRBV28
CASSPNPDRGDGYTF,TGTGCCAGCAGCCCAAATCCTGACAGGGGCGATGGCTACACCTTC,TRBJ1-2,few,TRBD1,TRBV9
CASSEADFVGAFF,TGTGCCAGCAGTGAAGCCGACTTCGTCGGAGCTTTCTTT,TRBJ1-1,few,NA,TRBV6-1
CASSAYPGLADTDTQYF,TGTGCCAGCAGCGCTTACCCGGGACTAGCGGACACAGATACGCAGTATTTT,TRBJ2-3,NA,TRBD2,TRBV9
CAISESPNPGGGTDTQYF,TGTGCCATCAGTGAGTCGCCCAATCCGGGAGGGGGCACAGATACGCAGTATTTT,TRBJ2-3,NA,TRBD2,TRBV10-3
CASSQDREREGPDTQYF,TGTGCCAGCAGCCAAGATCGCGAGCGGGAGGGCCCGGATACGCAGTATTTT,TRBJ2-3,few,TRBD2,TRBV14
CASSLDGTGLSGYTF,TGCGCCAGCAGCTTGGATGGGACAGGTCTTTCTGGCTACACCTTC,TRBJ1-2,NA,TRBD1,TRBV5-1
CASRTTGELFF,TGTGCCAGCAGAACTACCGGGGAGCTGTTTTTT,TRBJ2-2,NA,NA,TRBV12-3/TRBV12-4
CASSLDETDLGETQYF,TGTGCCAGCAGTTTGGATGAGACAGATCTTGGGGAGACCCAGTACTTC,TRBJ2-5,NA,NA,TRBV28
CASQLLGTSGGVVGYNEQFF,TGCGCCAGCCAACTACTAGGGACTAGCGGGGGGGTAGTGGGCTACAATGAGCAGTTCTTC,TRBJ2-1,NA,TRBD2,TRBV5-1
CASSLAGASTGELFF,TGTGCCAGCAGCTTGGCTGGGGCGAGCACCGGGGAGCTGTTTTTT,TRBJ2-2,many,NA,TRBV5-6
CASTSGTGNTEAFF,TGTGCCAGCACTAGCGGGACAGGGAACACTGAAGCTTTCTTT,TRBJ1-1,few,TRBD1,TRBV6-1
CAISDRRDRGPLGANVLTF,TGTGCCATCAGTGACCGCCGGGACAGGGGCCCCTTGGGGGCCAACGTCCTGACTTTC,TRBJ2-6,NA,TRBD1,TRBV10-3
CASRATGTGGYEQYF,TGTGCCAGTAGAGCTACCGGGACAGGGGGCTACGAGCAGTACTTC,TRBJ2-7,NA,TRBD1,TRBV19
CSASSLRERYNEQFF,TGCAGTGCTAGCTCGTTGCGGGAGAGGTACAATGAGCAGTTCTTC,TRBJ2-1,NA,TRBD2,TRBV20-1
CASSTIEGGVAYEQYF,TGTGCCAGCAGCACCATAGAAGGCGGGGTTGCCTACGAGCAGTACTTC,TRBJ2-7,many,NA,TRBV9
CASSLDHGGNTIYF,TGTGCCAGCAGCTTAGATCACGGAGGAAACACCATATATTTT,TRBJ1-3,many,NA,TRBV7-9
CASSTRDSRYEQYF,TGTGCCAGTAGTACCCGGGACAGCCGCTACGAGCAGTACTTC,TRBJ2-7,few,TRBD1,TRBV19
CASSPTGAVTGELFF,TGCGCCAGCAGCCCTACAGGGGCGGTCACCGGGGAGCTGTTTTTT,TRBJ2-2,few,TRBD1,TRBV4-1
CASSYLSNEPQHF,TGTGCCAGCAGTTACCTTAGCAATGAGCCCCAGCATTTT,TRBJ1-5,NA,NA,TRBV6-6
CASSYTLAGGSDTQYF,TGTGCCAGCAGTTACACACTAGCGGGGGGTTCAGATACGCAGTATTTT,TRBJ2-3,NA,TRBD2,TRBV6-5
CASPRRDNYEQYF,TGCGCCAGCCCCCGAAGGGACAACTACGAGCAGTACTTC,TRBJ2-7,NA,NA,TRBV5-1
CANGGRNTGELFF,TGTGCCAACGGGGGCAGGAACACCGGGGAGCTGTTTTTT,TRBJ2-2,few,NA,TRBV12-3/TRBV12-4
CATSRDPMTSGKTYEQYF,TGTGCCACCAGCAGAGATCCCATGACTAGCGGGAAAACTTACGAGCAGTACTTC,TRBJ2-7,NA,TRBD2,TRBV15
CASSTSGRSYEQYF,TGTGCCAGCAGCACTAGCGGGAGGTCCTACGAGCAGTACTTC,TRBJ2-7,NA,TRBD2,TRBV12-3/TRBV12-4